This T cell receptor (beta chain) was sequenced for a study of T cell repertoires in cytomegalovirus infection. Looking at the study overall: CMV epitopes that were recently identified and HLA-C-restricted were used alongside well-studied HLA-B-restricted ones. Indications of both CMV infection and matching HLA type were provided by public TCR beta signatures. Study-wide points: There were HLA-C-restricted CMV-specific TCR beta clonotypes dominating the ex vivo response.

TCRdb re-called the reads with MiXCR, one entry per CDR3 protein. The repertoire holds about 700,000 distinct CDR3 sequences, with 33% as singletons. With respect to this clonotype: The antigen is not known.

The CDR3 runs to 15 residues. V gave up 0 bases and J gave up 8 bases; unmatched junction bases: 7. The V gene's germline CDR1 is DFQATT and CDR2 SNEGSKA (reference sequence). J is TRBJ2-1 and V is TRBV20-1, with TRBD2 matching 10 bases. Source: cultured PBMCs, taken from culture after CMV antigen stimulation. The TCR comes from a human donor in good health (CMV status not recorded). Some clones in this sample may be carry-over from other donors' samples. The CDR3 DNA is TGCAGTGCTAGAGATCGAGCTAGCGGGGGAGATGAGCAGTTCTTC. This codes for CSARDRASGGDEQFF.